This T cell receptor beta chain was captured in a study of response to subunit inactivated influenza vaccine. TCRdb recomputed calls from the RT-PCR reads with MiXCR, one row per CDR3 protein. The sample lists about 530,000 distinct CDR3 sequences, approximately 12% seen once, with around 13% in the top ten. The CDR3 contains 14 residues. The V end was cut by 2 bases, the J end by 5 bases, with 13 bases between. In germline, CDR1 is SGHDT, CDR2 YYEEEE. This clonotype was recorded at least ten times. The sample was PBMCs from blood, taken more than 35 days after vaccination. The TCR comes from a man aged 45-65 years who received an inactivated influenza vaccine. V and J are TRBV5-6 and TRBJ1-1, with D possibly matching TRBD1 (5 bases). CDR3 in DNA: TGTGCCAGCAGCTTTGTTGGGGGTGGAACTGAAGCTTTCTTT. Amino acids: CASSFVGGGTEAFF.